One T cell receptor beta chain is described in this entry. TCR sequencing used cDNA made by reverse transcription of extracted RNA. Clones were read by immunoSEQ multiplex PCR, and TCRdb kept only the in-frame ones, dropping some. The sample includes 150,000 to 200,000 clones, roughly 59% seen only once; the top ten take under 2%. This entry belongs to a study of CD8+ T cells in alopecia areata. Germline CDR1 is SGHRS and CDR2 is YFSETQ. The length of the CDR3 is 15 residues. The V and J ends lost 5 bases and 2 bases respectively, with 17 bases between them. The chain has TRBV5-1 and TRBJ2-7; D possibly corresponds to TRBD1 (6 bases). Sequenced here: CD4+ T cells sorted from blood, sampled at week 0. This TCR was recovered from a human donor with alopecia areata. CDR3 loop: CASRYDRTETYEQYF. Here the CDR3 DNA reads TGCGCCAGCAGGTACGACAGGACGGAAACCTACGAGCAGTACTTC. The full variable domain, rest sourced from reference TRBV5-1 and TRBJ2-7, is KAGVTQTPRYLIKTRGQQVTLSCSPISGHRSVSWYQQTPGQGLQFLFEYFSETQRNKGNFPGRFSGRQFSNSRSEMNVSTLELGDSALYLCASRYDRTETYEQYFGPGTRLTVT.